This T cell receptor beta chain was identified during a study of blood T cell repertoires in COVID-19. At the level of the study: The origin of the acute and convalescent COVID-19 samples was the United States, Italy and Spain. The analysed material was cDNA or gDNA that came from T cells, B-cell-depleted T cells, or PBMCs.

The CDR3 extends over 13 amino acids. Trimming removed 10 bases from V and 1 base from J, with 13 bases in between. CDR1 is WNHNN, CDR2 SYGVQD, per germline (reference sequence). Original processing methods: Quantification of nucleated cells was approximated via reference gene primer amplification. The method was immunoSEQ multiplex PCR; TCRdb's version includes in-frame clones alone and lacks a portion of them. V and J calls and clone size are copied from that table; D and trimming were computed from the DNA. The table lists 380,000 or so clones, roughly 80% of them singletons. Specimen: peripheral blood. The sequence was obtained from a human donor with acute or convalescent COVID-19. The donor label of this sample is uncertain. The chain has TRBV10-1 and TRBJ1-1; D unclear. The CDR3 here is CATSGGRNTEAFF. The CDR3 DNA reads TGCGCCACCTCGGGAGGGAGGAACACTGAAGCTTTCTTT.